Listed below are T cell receptor beta chains from one sample, sequenced in a study of blood T cell repertoires in COVID-19. Profiling relied on immunoSEQ multiplex PCR, and the TCRdb table lists in-frame clones only, not all of them. The repertoire consists of some 300,000 clones, with about 87% occurring once and the leading ten covering approximately 6.6%. Sequenced sample: peripheral blood. The receptor source for this set is a woman aged 25 to 39 who had recovered from COVID-19. Both conserved end residues are part of each CDR3. A D gene is named only where the DNA matches it firmly. A row's size may be missing; if present it is once, few, many or a size class.

size	V	J	D	DNA	CDR3
NA	TRBV18	TRBJ2-7	TRBD1	TGTGCCAGCTCACCAGGGACAGGGAGACGCTACGAGCAGTACTTC	CASSPGTGRRYEQYF
NA	TRBV6-5	TRBJ2-5	NA	TGTGCCAGCAGTCGACAGGGAGGAGAGACCCAGTACTTC	CASSRQGGETQYF
NA	TRBV27	TRBJ1-4	NA	TGTGCCAGCAGTGTCGGGAGGTTGAATGAAAAACTGTTTTTT	CASSVGRLNEKLFF
few	TRBV15	TRBJ1-2	NA	TGTGCCACCAGTAATACAAACTATGGCTACACCTTC	CATSNTNYGYTF
NA	TRBV28	TRBJ1-1	TRBD1	TGTGCCAGCAGTGGGGCAGGGGGCATGAACACTGAAGCTTTCTTT	CASSGAGGMNTEAFF
NA	TRBV19	TRBJ2-6	NA	TGTGCCAGTAGTCCCGACTACCGACATACTGGGGCCAACGTCCTGACTTTC	CASSPDYRHTGANVLTF
NA	TRBV19	TRBJ1-5	NA	TGTGCCAGTAGTATGGGGCAGGCGCCCCAGCCCCAGCATTTT	CASSMGQAPQPQHF
NA	TRBV10-3	TRBJ1-6	TRBD1	TGTGCCATCAGTGAGAATAGGGGGCCTAATTCACCCCTCCACTTT	CAISENRGPNSPLHF
NA	TRBV7-2	TRBJ2-7	NA	TGTGCCAGCAGTTATAAGTCGCAGGAGGGCTACGAGCAGTACTTC	CASSYKSQEGYEQYF
NA	TRBV6-2/TRBV6-3	TRBJ2-5	NA	TGTGCCAGCAGCCTAACAGGGATTCAAGAGACCCAGTACTTC	CASSLTGIQETQYF
NA	TRBV6-6	TRBJ2-7	TRBD2	TGTGCCAGCGCTTCGGGCGGGGGGAACAACGAGCAGTACTTC	CASASGGGNNEQYF
NA	TRBV6-5	TRBJ1-3	NA	TGTGCCAGCAAACCGACAGTTTCTGGAAACACCATATATTTT	CASKPTVSGNTIYF
NA	TRBV7-2	TRBJ2-2	NA	TGTGCCAGCAGCTTAGTGAGGGTGAACACCGGGGAGCTGTTTTTT	CASSLVRVNTGELFF
NA	TRBV27	TRBJ1-1	TRBD1	TGTGCCAGCAGTTTAAGACAGGGAGTCACTGAAGCTTTCTTT	CASSLRQGVTEAFF
NA	TRBV2	TRBJ1-2	TRBD1	TGTGCCAGCAGTGAAGCCCGGACAGGGAGAGGGGATAACTATGGCTACACCTTC	CASSEARTGRGDNYGYTF
NA	TRBV5-4	TRBJ1-2	NA	TGTGCCAGCAGCTTGGGAAGGGGGTTACTCTATGGCTACACCTTC	CASSLGRGLLYGYTF
NA	TRBV7-2	TRBJ1-3	NA	TGTGCCAGCAGCTCGACGGGGGGCGCCTCCGGAAACACCATATATTTT	CASSSTGGASGNTIYF
once	TRBV4-3	TRBJ2-1	NA	TGCGCCAGCAGCCAAGAGATTTATAGATCTCTCCCGAATGAGCAGTTCTTC	CASSQEIYRSLPNEQFF
NA	TRBV18	TRBJ1-1	TRBD1	TGTGCCAGCTCACTAGGGGGACAGGCGAACACTGAAGCTTTCTTT	CASSLGGQANTEAFF
NA	TRBV7-9	TRBJ2-7	NA	TGTGCCAGCGATGGGGGCAACTCCTACGAGCAGTACTTC	CASDGGNSYEQYF
NA	TRBV6-6	TRBJ2-7	TRBD2	TGTGCCACCATCGCGGGGGGACTTAACTCCTACGAGCAGTACTTC	CATIAGGLNSYEQYF
NA	TRBV4-1	TRBJ2-1	NA	TGCGCCAGCAGCCAACGAACAGGGACGGGGGAGCAGTTCTTC	CASSQRTGTGEQFF
NA	TRBV3-1/TRBV3-2	TRBJ2-1	TRBD2	TGTGCCAGCAGAGGGACTAGCGGGGCAAACAATGAGCAGTTCTTC	CASRGTSGANNEQFF
NA	TRBV19	TRBJ1-2	TRBD1	TGTGCCAGCCTCTCGGACAGGGTGAACTATGGCTACACCTTC	CASLSDRVNYGYTF
NA	TRBV5-4	TRBJ2-7	NA	TGTGCCAGCAGCTTGGAGCTGGCGGCCTCCTACGAGCAGTACTTC	CASSLELAASYEQYF
NA	TRBV6-1	TRBJ1-1	NA	TGTGCCAGCAGTGACAAGGACAATTGGAACACTGAAGCTTTCTTT	CASSDKDNWNTEAFF
NA	TRBV27	TRBJ1-6	NA	TGTGCCAGCAGGGTGTCTAGGCGTTCACCCCTCCACTTT	CASRVSRRSPLHF
few	TRBV2	TRBJ2-5	TRBD2	TGTGCCAGCAGTGACGCCGGCAGCGGGGGACAAGAGACCCAGTACTTC	CASSDAGSGGQETQYF
NA	TRBV2	TRBJ1-6	NA	TGTGCCAGCAGTGAAGTTGGGGACAACTCACCCCTCCACTTT	CASSEVGDNSPLHF
NA	TRBV3-1/TRBV3-2	TRBJ2-5	NA	TGTGCCAGCAGCCAAGATCCCCAAAAGACCCAGTACTTC	CASSQDPQKTQYF
NA	TRBV28	TRBJ1-4	TRBD1	TGTGCCACAACCGGGACAGCTAATGAAAAACTGTTTTTT	CATTGTANEKLFF
NA	TRBV5-4	TRBJ1-5	TRBD1	TGTGCCAGCAGCTCCGACAGGGGCAATCAGCCCCAGCATTTT	CASSSDRGNQPQHF
NA	TRBV4-2	TRBJ2-2	TRBD2	TGTGCCAGCAGCCCCGGTCCCGGGACTAGCGGGGGGAACACCGGGGAGCTGTTTTTT	CASSPGPGTSGGNTGELFF
NA	TRBV12-3/TRBV12-4	TRBJ1-2	NA	TGTGCCAGCACCTGGGAGGGAACCTATGGCTACACCTTC	CASTWEGTYGYTF
NA	TRBV5-1	TRBJ1-3	TRBD1	TGCGCCAGCAGCTTGGGACAGGGCTTCTTCTCTGGAAACACCATATATTTT	CASSLGQGFFSGNTIYF
NA	TRBV9	TRBJ2-7	NA	TGTGCCAGCAGCCCCCGCGGGACGGATTCCTACGAGCAGTACTTC	CASSPRGTDSYEQYF
NA	TRBV10-3	TRBJ1-1	NA	TGTGCCATCAGTGCCGACACTGAAGCTTTCTTT	CAISADTEAFF
NA	TRBV18	TRBJ2-7	NA	TGTGCCAGCTCACCACAGGAGGGTTTCTCCTACGAGCAGTACTTC	CASSPQEGFSYEQYF
NA	TRBV18	TRBJ1-1	TRBD1	TGTGCCAGCTCACCCCAGGACAGGGGGCGAACTGAAGCTTTCTTT	CASSPQDRGRTEAFF
NA	TRBV2	TRBJ1-6	TRBD1	TGTGCCAGCATGGGGACAGGGAGAAATTCACCCCTCCACTTT	CASMGTGRNSPLHF
once	TRBV12-3/TRBV12-4	TRBJ2-5	NA	TGTGCCAGCAGTTTAAGACAACAAGAGACCCAGTACTTC	CASSLRQQETQYF
NA	TRBV12-3/TRBV12-4	TRBJ2-7	NA	TGTGCCAGCAGCCCACAGGGCCTCTACGAGCAGTACTTC	CASSPQGLYEQYF
NA	TRBV5-6	TRBJ2-2	NA	TGTGCCAGCAGCGCCAGGAAGTTCGCGAACACCGGGGAGCTGTTTTTT	CASSARKFANTGELFF